This T cell receptor (beta chain) was recorded in a study of blood T cell repertoires in COVID-19 (dated by TCRdb to the early 2020s). A note on the overall study: The collaborator samples originated in the United States, Italy and Spain and spanned the acute and convalescent phases of COVID-19. Sample metadata almost always included a de-identified subject ID, COVID-19 status, age in years and sex. Subjects who had been exposed to COVID-19, were actively infected with it, or had recovered from it provided the deeply sampled blood TCRbeta repertoires that made up the dataset. The prospective study material was composed of cDNA or gDNA derived from T cells, B-cell-depleted T cells, or PBMCs. A freely available public database, intended as a resource for researchers studying the immune response to SARS-CoV-2, is where the repertoires were released. Samples were obtained from the ongoing ImmuneRACE study (first 160 participants) and from 950 to 1,500 subjects provided by 6 global collaborators. Where available, HLA class I and class II types were obtained from metadata supplied by the sample provider rather than from assay-based typing. The research as a whole found: How much clinical and demographic metadata was included differed by source and by participant, and the metadata was provided uncurated.

TCRbeta CDR3 regions were amplified from genomic DNA using the immunoSEQ Assay, a bias-controlled multiplex PCR. In the original analysis: Within the assay, amplification of reference gene primers was used to estimate how many nucleated cells each sample contained. Sequence reads were collapsed and filtered to measure the absolute abundance of every unique TCRbeta CDR3 rearrangement. For each sample, productive Simpson clonality was calculated by taking the square root of Simpson's diversity index across productive rearrangements. Imported from immuneACCESS, the table was reduced by TCRdb to in-frame sequences with V and J called. These copies leave out some clones; in studies compared against another copy, an unresolved V gene accounts for under half, and the cause of the remainder is not known. V and J calls and clone size are copied from that table; D and trimming were computed from the DNA. The table for this sample lists around 99,000 clones; approximately 90% of them were counted only once. Clones ranked in the top ten supply roughly 1.2% of the sample.

The collaborating institutions used their own protocols to collect whole blood in K2EDTA tubes. For TCRbeta analysis, collaborator samples were shipped as frozen whole blood, as isolated PBMCs, or as DNA extracted from either sample type. V loses 3 bases, J loses 0 bases, and the germline ends lie 9 bases apart. The CDR3, from cysteine to phenylalanine, totals 14 residues. Kept here is only the CDR3 DNA, which spans 42 bases and is read in frame from base 1. As encoded in the germline V gene (reference sequence), CDR1 is SEHNR while CDR2 is FQNEAQ. This clone appeared a few times. Its antigen has not been determined. The input lacks base qualities; no much larger clone sits a single base away.

The clonotype originates from a woman between 25 and 40 years old with acute or convalescent COVID-19. Sequencing was performed on peripheral blood. In this chain, TRBV7-9 is recombined with TRBJ2-7; matching of 5 bases hints at TRBD2 as the D gene. In nucleotides, the sequence is TGTGCCAGCAGCTTCGAGGGAGCCTCCTACGAGCAGTACTTC. It translates to CASSFEGASYEQYF.